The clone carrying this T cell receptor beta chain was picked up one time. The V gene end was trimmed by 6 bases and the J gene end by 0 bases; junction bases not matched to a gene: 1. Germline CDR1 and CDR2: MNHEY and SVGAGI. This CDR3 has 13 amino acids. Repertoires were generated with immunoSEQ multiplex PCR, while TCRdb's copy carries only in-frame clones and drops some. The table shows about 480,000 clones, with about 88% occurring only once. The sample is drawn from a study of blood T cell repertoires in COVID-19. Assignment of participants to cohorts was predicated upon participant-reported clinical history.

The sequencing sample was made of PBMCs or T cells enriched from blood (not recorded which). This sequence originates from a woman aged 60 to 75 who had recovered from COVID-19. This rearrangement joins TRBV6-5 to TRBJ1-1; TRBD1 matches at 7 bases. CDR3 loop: CASRDRMNTEAFF. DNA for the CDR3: TGTGCCAGCAGGGACAGGATGAACACTGAAGCTTTCTTT.